This record looks at one TCR beta chain sequence and its context. This clonotype was observed a few times. It lacks a known antigen. The input lacks base qualities; no much larger clone sits a single base away. The sample's time point label, decoded: newly diagnosed GD, antithyroid drugs for less than 3 months. For both TCR sequencing and RNA sequencing, RNA was extracted from PBMCs in TRIzol. The diagnosis of Graves' disease followed American Thyroid Association guidelines. Recruitment of patients was carried out at an endocrinology department in Xi'an, China. Each patient gave about 9.1 milliliters of peripheral blood, collected in an EDTA anticoagulant tube. PBMCs were isolated by Ficoll Paque Plus density gradient separation without further T cell sorting. An Agilent 2100 Bioanalyzer and agarose gel were used to check RNA quality, and a NanoDrop 2000 was used to measure RNA concentration. Reading from cysteine to phenylalanine, the CDR3 counts 15 amino acids. Only the CDR3 region is kept as DNA, spanning 45 bases read in frame from base 1. The V and J ends are trimmed by 3 bases and 6 bases, leaving 15 bases between them. The germline V gene encodes CDR1 MDHEN and CDR2 SYDVKM.

Preparation of the library involved multiplex PCR. Instrument on record: Illumina HiSeq 4000. To build TCR beta libraries, CDR3 regions were amplified by Arm-PCR using iRepertoire HTBI primers. Gel purification was performed on PCR products prior to sequencing. The authors' analysis ran thus. A total of some 65 TRBV and under 15 TRBJ segments were identified across samples and were used for gene usage analysis of CDR3 amino acid clonotypes. Filtered high-quality paired reads were merged into contigs using COPE and FqMerger. BLAST was used to align contigs to the IMGT TRBV, TRBD and TRBJ reference genes, and CDR3 was defined following IMGT. Any clonotype with a frequency above 0.1% was counted as a highly expanded clone. Shannon entropy was used to measure repertoire diversity, and the Gini coefficient was used to measure V-J evenness. Clonotypes shared by more than one individual were considered public. The raw public data were reprocessed by TCRdb itself: fastp quality trimming at Q25, MiXCR clonotype calling, in-frame beta chains only. For every CDR3 protein sequence, its rows merge into one entry that carries the most common genes and DNA. TCRdb assigned the V and J calls; the authors' analysis was not used. Recorded for this sample are 500,000 to 700,000 distinct CDR3 sequences; 16% of them occurred a single time. The ten biggest clones cover around 18% of the sample.

The entry originates in a study of regulatory T cells in long-lasting Graves disease (dated by TCRdb to the early 2020s). The study in broad terms: Newly diagnosed Graves' disease patients had taken antithyroid drugs for less than 3 months. Patients with persistent Graves' disease were compared with patients with newly diagnosed Graves' disease using TCR sequencing and RNA sequencing of peripheral blood. The study took place in China and was registered as a clinical trial. A total of approximately 35 samples underwent TCR sequencing: some 13 from persistent and some 20 from newly diagnosed Graves' disease patients.

Results the study describes overall, beyond this receptor: Persistent patients shared more public clonotypes among themselves (approximately 2,500) than newly diagnosed patients did (approximately 900). Lower TCR Shannon entropy and fewer highly expanded clones were observed in persistent Graves' disease patients than in newly diagnosed patients, which suggested clonal expansion. The authors noted that the small sample size was a limitation that may lower accuracy. Persistent disease showed preferential use of TRBV28, TRBJ1-2 and TRBJ2-5, whereas newly diagnosed disease favored TRBV20-1 and TRBJ2-1. Only the TCR beta chain was sequenced and analyzed. Peripheral blood alone was examined, since thyroid tissue, which constituted the primary lesion, could not be accessed.

This same sample was also taken into another study, of T cells in Graves' hyperthyroidism and ophthalmopathy. That second report states: Graves' hyperthyroidism was defined as stable when no progression to ophthalmopathy occurred over 18 months of follow-up. Hyperthyroidism patients were aged 18 to 65 years and newly diagnosed, with disease duration of less than 2 months. The study excluded patients with uncontrolled infections, other autoimmune diseases, pregnancy or lactation. Clinical symptoms, serum thyroxine and TRAb, thyroid ultrasound, and orbital computed tomography formed the basis for the diagnoses. For the first round of RT-PCR on the TCR CDR3, the HTBI primer set was used together with the Qiagen OneStep RT-PCR kit. Most expanded thyroid clonotypes (frequency above 0.001) were also detected in blood, a finding suggesting that blood repertoires may reflect thyroid immune responses. In cross-validation, a model built on a 13 V-J signature told ophthalmopathy apart from stable hyperthyroidism with approximately 90% sensitivity and approximately 81% specificity, and in testing the same model reached 80%/75%. During validation, the model predicted progression to ophthalmopathy a median of around 6 months ahead of onset, with almost 71% sensitivity and 72.22% specificity. To identify distinguishing TCR V-J signatures, a discovery cohort of about 100 patients was used, comprising 43 with Graves' ophthalmopathy and under 60 with stable Graves' hyperthyroidism. Prospective prediction of ophthalmopathy was tested in an independent validation cohort of fewer than 20 hyperthyroidism patients and roughly 16 patients who later progressed to ophthalmopathy. For training and testing, the roughly 93 patients in the discovery cohort were randomly divided in a 7:3 ratio. Thyroid tissue and blood T-cell repertoires from several Graves' hyperthyroidism patients were also compared in the study. After blood sampling, hyperthyroidism patients were treated with methimazole at a starting dose of 30 mg daily, and ophthalmopathy patients were treated with high-dose intravenous methylprednisolone. The libraries were constructed in a second round of multiplex PCR and then size-selected and purified. Sequencing of the libraries was done on an Illumina HiSeq2000 using paired-end 100 bp reads. Raw data were processed with SOAPnuke, discarding reads with adapters, uncalled bases, mean Phred below 15, or no exact constant-primer or identifier match. COPE v1.2.5 was used to merge the high-quality paired reads, and each unique nucleotide sequence was defined as a clonotype. MiTCR v1.1 was used to align the clonotypes against IMGT TRBV, TRBD and TRBJ reference segments. The analysis included only V-J combinations with a frequency above 0.0001, which together covered more than 99% of the repertoires. The TCS score was defined as F50 (clonal expansion) divided by E x V (chaos), with BLOSUM62-based TCRdist calculated between CDR3 peptides within each V-J. Welch's t-statistics and random forest reduced fewer than 600 V-J features to 13, which were used in a naive Bayes classifier (R e1071). Sample size was not statistically predetermined, and investigators were not blinded to group allocation. According to the paper, TCR Vbeta CDR3 sequencing was carried out on some 140 peripheral blood samples, which came from 40 to 45 ophthalmopathy, around 75 hyperthyroidism and roughly 17 progressor patients.

Recombination connected TRBV28 to TRBJ2-4; the D gene is perhaps TRBD2, from 5 matching bases. The receptor was isolated from a woman aged 25 to 45 with Graves disease. Donor details come from another sample of the same person, matched by shared clones. The starting material was peripheral blood mononuclear cells (PBMCs), obtained at new diagnosis, from a patient treated with antithyroid drugs. The CDR3 reads CASSFLRAPLNIQYF. In nucleotides, the sequence is TGTGCCAGCAGTTTTTTGAGGGCACCGTTAAACATTCAGTACTTC.